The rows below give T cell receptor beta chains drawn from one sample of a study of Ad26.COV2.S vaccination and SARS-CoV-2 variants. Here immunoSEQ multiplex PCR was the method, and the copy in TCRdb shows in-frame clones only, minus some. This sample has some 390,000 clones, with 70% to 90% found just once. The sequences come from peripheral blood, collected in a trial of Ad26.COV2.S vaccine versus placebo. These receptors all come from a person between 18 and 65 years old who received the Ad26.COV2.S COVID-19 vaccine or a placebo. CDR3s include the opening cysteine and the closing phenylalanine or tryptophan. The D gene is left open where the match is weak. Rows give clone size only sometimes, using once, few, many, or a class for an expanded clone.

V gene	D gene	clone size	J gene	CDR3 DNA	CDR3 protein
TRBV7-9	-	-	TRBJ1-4	TGTGCCAGCAGCTCCAGAAAGGGGGGGAATGAAAAACTGTTTTTT	CASSSRKGGNEKLFF
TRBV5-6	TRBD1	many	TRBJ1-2	TGTGCCAGCAGCTGGGGGCAGGGGGCCATTAACTATGGCTACACCTTC	CASSWGQGAINYGYTF
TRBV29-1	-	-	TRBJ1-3	TGCAGCGTTGAAACGGCGAGAAAGGGAAACACCATATATTTT	CSVETARKGNTIYF
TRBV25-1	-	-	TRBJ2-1	TGTGCCAGCAGTGAAGGTTCGAGCTCCTACAATGAGCAGTTCTTC	CASSEGSSSYNEQFF
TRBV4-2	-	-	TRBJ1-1	TGTGCCAGCAGCCAAGGCCTAGGGGTTACTGAAGCTTTCTTT	CASSQGLGVTEAFF
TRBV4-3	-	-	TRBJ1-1	TGCGCCAGCAGCCAAGATTTGGTAGGGGTGCGCAGGAACACTGAAGCTTTCTTT	CASSQDLVGVRRNTEAFF
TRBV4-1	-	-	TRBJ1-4	TGCGCCAGCAGCCAAAACCTACTTCCGGGAAAACTGTTTTTT	CASSQNLLPGKLFF
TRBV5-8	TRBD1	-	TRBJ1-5	TGTGCCAGCAGCGCCTACAGGGGCAGCAATCAGCCCCAGCATTTT	CASSAYRGSNQPQHF
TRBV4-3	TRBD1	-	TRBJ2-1	TGCGCCAGCAGCCAAGAGCTAGGATTGGGGACAGGGGGCAATGAGCAGTTCTTC	CASSQELGLGTGGNEQFF
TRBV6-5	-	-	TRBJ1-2	TGTGCCAGCCAAGGGACGGATTACTATGGCTACACCTTC	CASQGTDYYGYTF
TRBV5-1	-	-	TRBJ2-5	TGCGCCAGCTCGGAGGGACAGCAAGAGACCCAGTACTTC	CASSEGQQETQYF
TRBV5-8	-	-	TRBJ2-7	TGTGCCAGCAGCCCCCGTAGGGCCTACGAGCAGTACTTC	CASSPRRAYEQYF
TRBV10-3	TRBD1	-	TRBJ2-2	TGTGCCATCAGTCAGACCGGGACAGGAGGGGTCGGGGAGCTGTTTTTT	CAISQTGTGGVGELFF
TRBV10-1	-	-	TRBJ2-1	TGCGCCAGCAGTGAGGGGGGCGGCTACAATGAGCAGTTCTTC	CASSEGGGYNEQFF
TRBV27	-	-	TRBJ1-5	TGTGCCAGCAGTTTCAGGGAGGGAGGACCCCAGCATTTT	CASSFREGGPQHF
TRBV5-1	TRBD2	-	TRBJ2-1	TGCGCCAGCAGCCCGTTCGCCGGGACTAGCTTTAATGAGCAGTTCTTC	CASSPFAGTSFNEQFF
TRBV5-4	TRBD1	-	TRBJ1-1	TGTGCCAGCAGACCCGGGACAGGGGACGAAAACACTGAAGCTTTCTTT	CASRPGTGDENTEAFF
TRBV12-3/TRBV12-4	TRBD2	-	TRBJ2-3	TGTGCCAGCACCCTCAGCGGGGTTACGCAGTATTTT	CASTLSGVTQYF
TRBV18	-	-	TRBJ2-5	TGTGCCAGCTCACCCTTGGGGCAGGCGCAAGAGACCCAGTACTTC	CASSPLGQAQETQYF
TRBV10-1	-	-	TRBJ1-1	TGCGCCAGCAGTGTAACGTTGGGGACTGAAGCTTTCTTT	CASSVTLGTEAFF
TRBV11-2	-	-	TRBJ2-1	TGTGCCAGCAGCTTAGATGATGGGAGGGAGCAGTTCTTC	CASSLDDGREQFF
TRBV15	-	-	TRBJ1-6	TGTGCCACCAGGACGCGGGCGACTAATTCACCCCTCCACTTT	CATRTRATNSPLHF
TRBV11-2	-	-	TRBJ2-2	TGTGCCAGCAGCGGAAACTATCAGAAGAACACCGGGGAGCTGTTTTTT	CASSGNYQKNTGELFF
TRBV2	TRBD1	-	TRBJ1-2	TGTGCCAGCAGTGAAACAGGGGCGTTCGGTGGCTACACCTTC	CASSETGAFGGYTF
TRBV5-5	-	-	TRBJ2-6	TGTGCCAGCAGCGCGAGAAGTGAGGGGGCCAACGTCCTGACTTTC	CASSARSEGANVLTF
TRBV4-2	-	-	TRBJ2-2	TGTGCCAGCAGCCCATTTCGACAGGCGCAGACCGGGGAGCTGTTTTTT	CASSPFRQAQTGELFF
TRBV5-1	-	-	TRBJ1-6	TGCGCCAGCAGCTTGGATCCGGGGGCGAATTCACCCCTCCACTTT	CASSLDPGANSPLHF
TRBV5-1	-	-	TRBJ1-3	TGCGCCAGCAGCTGGGACGGCCGAACGAGGGGAAACACCATATATTTT	CASSWDGRTRGNTIYF
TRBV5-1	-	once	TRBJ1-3	TGCGCCAGCAGTCTAGTCGGAGGAGTAAACACCATATATTTT	CASSLVGGVNTIYF
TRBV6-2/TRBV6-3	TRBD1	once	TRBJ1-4	TGTGCCAGCAGTTTACTACTATCGGACAGGGGATTTGAAAAACTGTTTTTT	CASSLLLSDRGFEKLFF
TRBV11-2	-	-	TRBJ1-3	TGTGCCAGCAGCTTAGCCCAAGGGGGTGTCTCTGGAAACACCATATATTTT	CASSLAQGGVSGNTIYF
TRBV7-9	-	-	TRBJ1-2	TGTGCCAGCAGCTTAGTGGTCGGGGAGGATGGCTACACCTTC	CASSLVVGEDGYTF
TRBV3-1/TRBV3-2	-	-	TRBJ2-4	TGTGCCAGCAGCCAAGACCCCGGGAGAAGCAAAAACATTCAGTACTTC	CASSQDPGRSKNIQYF
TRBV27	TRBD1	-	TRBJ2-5	TGTGCCAGGCCTACGGACAGGGAAAAGGAATTACAAGAGACCCAGTACTTC	CARPTDREKELQETQYF
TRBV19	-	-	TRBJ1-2	TGTGCCAGTAGTATATACCCGGAAAACAACTATGGCTACACCTTC	CASSIYPENNYGYTF
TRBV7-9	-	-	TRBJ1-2	TGTGCCAGCAGCTTAGCGGGTCCGGGACACAATGGCTACACCTTC	CASSLAGPGHNGYTF
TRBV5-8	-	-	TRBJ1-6	TGTGCCAGCAGCCAGGACAGACTGCAAGGGACCCTCCACTTT	CASSQDRLQGTLHF